This paragraph reports one T cell receptor (beta chain). This sample is part of a study of blood T cell repertoires in COVID-19. This CDR3 comprises 14 residues. Germline assignment: CDR1 SGHDT and CDR2 YYEEEE. V dropped 6 bases and J dropped 4; count of bases not matched to a gene: 5. Under the authors' procedure: Reference gene primer amplification in the assay estimated nucleated cell counts. Profiling relied on immunoSEQ multiplex PCR, and the TCRdb table lists in-frame clones only, not all of them. That table furnishes V, J and clone size, whereas the DNA furnished D and trimming. The profile shows 350,000 to 450,000 clones, around nine tenths of them singletons.

What was sequenced was peripheral blood. The TCR originated in a woman aged 55-70 years with COVID-19, enrolled during active disease. The V gene is TRBV5-6, the J gene TRBJ1-3, with 9 bases lining up with TRBD1. For the CDR3, the DNA is TGTGCCAGCACCAACAGGGGGCGAGGAAACACCATATATTTT. As protein: CASTNRGRGNTIYF. The variable domain in full, completed from reference TRBV5-6 and TRBJ1-3, reads DAGVTQSPTHLIKTRGQQVTLRCSPKSGHDTVSWYQQALGQGPQFIFQYYEEEERQRGNFPDRFSGHQFPNYSSELNVNALLLGDSALYLCASTNRGRGNTIYFGEGSWLTVV.